The subject of this entry is one T cell receptor beta chain. The sample comes from a study of cytotoxic CD8 clonotypes in ibrutinib-treated CLL. Study summary: A mean of around 260,000 productive templates and about 88,000 productive rearrangements was obtained per sample.

Looked up from germline, CDR1 is LNHDA and CDR2 is SQIVND (reference sequence). V dropped 1 base and J dropped 5; count of bases not matched to a gene: 7. CDR3 length equals 15 residues. The repertoire was sequenced with immunoSEQ multiplex PCR; TCRdb's copy has only in-frame clones and lacks some. The sample includes over 120,000 clones, 79% of them seen just once. This sequence was found in a human donor with chronic lymphocytic leukemia. The specimen comprised PBMCs, sampled after 12 months of ibrutinib treatment. The rearrangement joins TRBV19 to TRBJ2-7; TRBD2 agrees at 8 bases. Written as DNA, the CDR3 is TGTGCCAGTAGTATAGTCCGGGAGGGCCCCCACGAGCAGTACTTC. Translated, it gives CASSIVREGPHEQYF.